These 10 T cell receptor beta chains were sequenced from one sample in a study of response to subunit inactivated influenza vaccine. Via MiXCR, TCRdb re-called the RT-PCR reads, giving one row per CDR3 protein. The table records over 750,000 distinct CDR3 sequences, around 20% of them present only once. This specimen consisted of PBMCs from blood, obtained around 5 days after vaccination. The origin of the receptors is a man aged 50 to 59 who received an inactivated influenza vaccine.

The chain has TRBV7-6 and TRBJ2-1; 7 bases fit TRBD2. The CDR3 runs 17 residues. The trim removed 2 bases at V and 0 bases at J, leaving 7 bases unmatched. The germline gives CDR1 SGHVS, CDR2 FNYEAQ. The CDR3 loop is CASSLLASGGSYNEQFF. The CDR3 nucleotides are TGTGCCAGCAGCTTACTGGCATCGGGAGGCTCCTACAATGAGCAGTTCTTC.

The genes are TRBV6-5 and TRBJ2-3, with D tentatively TRBD1 or TRBD2 (5 bases each). Germline V gene sequence: CDR1 MNHEY, CDR2 SVGAGI. The CDR3 consists of 14 residues. Trimming removed 2 bases at V and 0 bases at J, with 6 bases between. CDR3 nucleotides: TGTGCCAGCAGTTACCGGGACAGCACAGATACGCAGTATTTT. Amino acid sequence: CASSYRDSTDTQYF.

This clonotype turned up a few times. The chain couples TRBV20-1 to TRBJ1-1; no definite D call. CDR3 length: 14 amino acids. CDR1 DFQATT and CDR2 SNEGSKA come from the germline V gene (reference sequence). V lost 2 bases to trimming and J lost 0 bases, with 10 bases between them. CDR3 residues: CSARPDGVNTEAFF. CDR3 coding DNA: TGCAGTGCTAGACCTGACGGAGTGAACACTGAAGCTTTCTTT.

DNA of the CDR3: TGTGCCAGCAGCTTAGGGGCTGCGGATGAGCAGTTCTTC. It translates to CASSLGAADEQFF. The V and J genes are TRBV7-9 and TRBJ2-1; D is unclear. The V gene lost 1 base and the J gene lost 8 bases, with 9 bases spanning the gap. The CDR3 loop spans 13 amino acids. Germline V gives CDR1 SEHNR, CDR2 FQNEAQ (reference sequence).

V is TRBV7-2 and J is TRBJ2-7; D not resolved. Trimming left V 3 bases short and J 6 bases short, with 9 bases between. Looked up from germline, CDR1 is SGHTA and CDR2 is FQGNSA. This CDR3 is 12 amino acids long. CDR3 sequence (DNA): TGTGCCAGCAGCTTGGATATCTCCGAGCAGTACTTC. Residues: CASSLDISEQYF. The full variable domain, its missing parts supplied by reference TRBV7-2 and TRBJ2-7, is GAGVSQSPSNKVTEKGKDVELRCDPISGHTALYWYRQSLGQGLEFLIYFQGNSAPDKSGLPSDRFSAERTGGSVSTLTIQRTQQEDSAVYLCASSLDISEQYFGPGTRLTVT.

The chain recombines TRBV20-1 with TRBJ2-1; 7 bases map to TRBD2. This CDR3 is 14 amino acids long. V shed 3 bases and J 2 bases; nucleotides not matched to a gene: 4. The germline V gene has CDR1 DFQATT and CDR2 SNEGSKA (reference sequence). The CDR3 reads CSARTGLPYNEQFF. CDR3 coding DNA: TGCAGTGCTAGGACGGGACTACCCTACAATGAGCAGTTCTTC.

This chain connects TRBV4-3 to TRBJ2-7; D gene ambiguous. In germline, CDR1 is LGHNA, CDR2 YSLEER. The V gene lost 0 bases and the J gene lost 0 bases, with 21 bases spanning the gap. This CDR3 comprises 19 residues. DNA for the CDR3: TGCGCCAGCAGCCAAGATTACGGAACAGTCCGCCCATTCTCCTACGAGCAGTACTTC. Translated, it gives CASSQDYGTVRPFSYEQYF.

The V gene is TRBV12-3 or TRBV12-4, the J gene TRBJ2-2, with TRBD1 matching over 9 bases. The CDR3 is made up of 14 amino acids. The junction had 3 bases not matched to a gene; V was cut back by 3 bases and J by 7 bases. CDR3 residues: CASSFDRGDGELFF. The CDR3 coding sequence is TGTGCCAGCAGTTTCGACAGGGGGGACGGGGAGCTGTTTTTT.

This chain links TRBV3-1 with TRBJ2-1, with D maybe TRBD2 (6 bases). There are 15 residues in the CDR3. Germline lookup yields CDR1 LGHDT and CDR2 YNNKEL (reference sequence). Deletions cut 8 bases from V and 6 bases from J, with 20 bases between. CDR3 sequence reads: CASAAGPGLSNEQFF. For the CDR3, the DNA is TGTGCCAGCGCCGCCGGGCCGGGACTCAGCAATGAGCAGTTCTTC.

This clonotype was counted between two and nine times. This chain links TRBV11-3 with TRBJ2-5; a weak D match, TRBD2 (6 bases). Trimming pared 5 bases from V and 1 base from J, leaving 8 bases between. This CDR3 has 13 amino acids. Looked up from germline, CDR1 is SGHNT and CDR2 is YENEEA. The CDR3 protein is CASSHGSQETQYF. Here the CDR3 DNA reads TGTGCCAGCAGCCACGGGAGCCAAGAGACCCAGTACTTC.